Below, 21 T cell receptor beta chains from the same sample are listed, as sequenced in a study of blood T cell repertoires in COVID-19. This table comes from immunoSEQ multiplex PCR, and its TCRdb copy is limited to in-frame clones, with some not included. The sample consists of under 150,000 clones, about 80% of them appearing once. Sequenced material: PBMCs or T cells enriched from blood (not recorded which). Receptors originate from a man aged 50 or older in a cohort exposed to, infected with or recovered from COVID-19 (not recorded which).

The CDR3 loop is CASTETSGEDEQFF. Here the CDR3 DNA reads TGTGCCAGCACCGAGACTAGCGGGGAGGATGAGCAGTTCTTC. This chain joins TRBV7-9 and TRBJ2-1, with 11 bases lining up with TRBD2. Germline V gene lookup returns CDR1 SEHNR and CDR2 FQNEAQ (reference sequence). The V segment lost 7 bases and the J segment 8 bases; nucleotides outside the gene matches: 7. The CDR3 covers 14 residues. Complete variable domain (other parts from reference TRBV7-9 and TRBJ2-1): DTGVSQNPRHKITKRGQNVTFRCDPISEHNRLYWYRQTLGQGPEFLTYFQNEAQLEKSRLLSDRFSAERPKGSFSTLEIQRTEQGDSAMYLCASTETSGEDEQFFGPGTRLTVL.

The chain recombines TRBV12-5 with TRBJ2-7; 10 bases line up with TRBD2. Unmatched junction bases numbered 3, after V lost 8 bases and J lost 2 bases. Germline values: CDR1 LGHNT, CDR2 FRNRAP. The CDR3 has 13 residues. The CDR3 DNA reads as TGTGCTAGTTTACTAGCGGGGACCTACGAGCAGTACTTC. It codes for CASLLAGTYEQYF.

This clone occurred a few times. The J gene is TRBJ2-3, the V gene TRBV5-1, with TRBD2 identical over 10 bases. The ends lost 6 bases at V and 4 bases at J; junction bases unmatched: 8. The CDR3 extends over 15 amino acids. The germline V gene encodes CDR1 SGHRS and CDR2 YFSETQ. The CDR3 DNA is TGCGCCAGCATCCAAGCGGGAGGGCCCCCAGATACGCAGTATTTT. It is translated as CASIQAGGPPDTQYF.

In DNA, the CDR3 is TGCGCCAGCACCCTGACAGTGAACACTGAAGCTTTCTTT. Its translation is CASTLTVNTEAFF. The chain recombines TRBV5-1 with TRBJ1-1; a possible D gene is TRBD1 (5 bases). The CDR3 runs 13 residues. V lost 6 bases and J lost 0, with 9 bases in between. Germline CDR1 is SGHRS and CDR2 is YFSETQ.

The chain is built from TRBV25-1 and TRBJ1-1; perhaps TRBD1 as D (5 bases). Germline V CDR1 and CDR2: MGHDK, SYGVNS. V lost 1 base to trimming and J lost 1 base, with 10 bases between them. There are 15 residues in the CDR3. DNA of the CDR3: TGTGCCAGCAGTGAATGGGGGGGATCGAACACTGAAGCTTTCTTT. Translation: CASSEWGGSNTEAFF.

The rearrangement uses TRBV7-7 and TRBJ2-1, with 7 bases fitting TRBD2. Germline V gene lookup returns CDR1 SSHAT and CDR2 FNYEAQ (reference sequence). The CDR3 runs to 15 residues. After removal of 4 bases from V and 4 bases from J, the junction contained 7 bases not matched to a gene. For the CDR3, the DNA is TGTGCCAGCAGCTCCTTAAGCGGGAAATACAATGAGCAGTTCTTC. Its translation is CASSSLSGKYNEQFF.

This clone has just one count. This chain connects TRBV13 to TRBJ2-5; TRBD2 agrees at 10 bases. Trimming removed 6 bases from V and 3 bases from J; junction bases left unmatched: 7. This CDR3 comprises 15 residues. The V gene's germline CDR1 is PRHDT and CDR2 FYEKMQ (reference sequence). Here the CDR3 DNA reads TGTGCCAGCAGTCTCAGCGGGGGGGCGGAAGAGACCCAGTACTTC. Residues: CASSLSGGAEETQYF.

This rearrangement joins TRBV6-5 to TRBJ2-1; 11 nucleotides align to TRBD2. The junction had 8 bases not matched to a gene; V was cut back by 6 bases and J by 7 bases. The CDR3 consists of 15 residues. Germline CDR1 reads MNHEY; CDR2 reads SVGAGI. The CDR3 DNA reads TGTGCCAGCAGCAGACTAGCGGGACCAGGAAATGAGCAGTTCTTC. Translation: CASSRLAGPGNEQFF.

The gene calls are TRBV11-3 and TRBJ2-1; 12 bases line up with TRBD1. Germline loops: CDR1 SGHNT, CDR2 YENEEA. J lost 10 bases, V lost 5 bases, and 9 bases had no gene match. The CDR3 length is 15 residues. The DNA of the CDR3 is TGTGCCAGCAGCGGCCGGGACAGGGGGCGGGGGGAGCAGTTCTTC. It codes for CASSGRDRGRGEQFF.

The DNA for the CDR3 is TGCAGCGTTGTGTCGGGGAGCGGGGAGCTGTTTTTT. Translated: CSVVSGSGELFF. The chain carries TRBV29-1 and TRBJ2-2; a possible D gene is TRBD2 (5 bases). The CDR3 contains 12 residues. The germline gives CDR1 SQVTM, CDR2 ANQGSEA. The germline V and J ends were trimmed by 4 bases and 7 bases, with 10 bases remaining between them.

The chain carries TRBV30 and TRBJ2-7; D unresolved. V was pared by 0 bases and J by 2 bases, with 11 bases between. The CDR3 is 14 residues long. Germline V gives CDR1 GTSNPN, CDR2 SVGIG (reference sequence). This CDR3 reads CAWSVLRAPYEQYF. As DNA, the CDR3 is TGTGCCTGGAGTGTACTGAGAGCGCCCTACGAGCAGTACTTC.

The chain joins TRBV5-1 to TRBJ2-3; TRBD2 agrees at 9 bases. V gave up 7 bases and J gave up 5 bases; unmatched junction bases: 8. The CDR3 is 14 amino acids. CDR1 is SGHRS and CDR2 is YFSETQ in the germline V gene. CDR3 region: CASHIAGAVDTQYF. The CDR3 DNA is TGCGCCAGCCATATAGCGGGAGCGGTAGATACGCAGTATTTT.

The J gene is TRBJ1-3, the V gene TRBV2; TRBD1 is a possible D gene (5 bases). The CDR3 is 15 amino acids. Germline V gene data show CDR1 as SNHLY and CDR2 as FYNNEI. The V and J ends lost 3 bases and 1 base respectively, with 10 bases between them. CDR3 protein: CASSEDTLSGNTIYF. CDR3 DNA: TGTGCCAGCAGTGAGGACACACTGTCTGGAAACACCATATATTTT.

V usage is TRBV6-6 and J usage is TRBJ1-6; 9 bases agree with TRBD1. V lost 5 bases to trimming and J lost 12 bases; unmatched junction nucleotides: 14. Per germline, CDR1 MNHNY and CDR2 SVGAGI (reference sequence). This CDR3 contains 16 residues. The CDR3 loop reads CASSKKVEDRGLPLHF. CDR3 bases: TGTGCCAGCAGTAAAAAGGTGGAGGACAGGGGTTTACCCCTCCACTTT.

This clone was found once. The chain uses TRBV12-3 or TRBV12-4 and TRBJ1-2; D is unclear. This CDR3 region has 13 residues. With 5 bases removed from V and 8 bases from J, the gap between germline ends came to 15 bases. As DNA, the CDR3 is TGTGCCAGCAGTCGAGGGCAGGTCATCGGCTACACCTTC. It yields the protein CASSRGQVIGYTF.

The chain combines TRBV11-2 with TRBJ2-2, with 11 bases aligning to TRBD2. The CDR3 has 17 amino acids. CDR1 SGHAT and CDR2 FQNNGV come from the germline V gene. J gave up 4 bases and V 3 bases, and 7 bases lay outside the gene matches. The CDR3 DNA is TGTGCCAGCAGCTTCCTAGCGGGAGGAGGGTCCACCGGGGAGCTGTTTTTT. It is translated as CASSFLAGGGSTGELFF. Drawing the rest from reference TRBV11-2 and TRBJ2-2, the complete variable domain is EAGVAQSPRYKIIEKRQSVAFWCNPISGHATLYWYQQILGQGPKLLIQFQNNGVVDDSQLPKDRFSAERLKGVDSTLKIQPAKLEDSAVYLCASSFLAGGGSTGELFFGEGSRLTVL.

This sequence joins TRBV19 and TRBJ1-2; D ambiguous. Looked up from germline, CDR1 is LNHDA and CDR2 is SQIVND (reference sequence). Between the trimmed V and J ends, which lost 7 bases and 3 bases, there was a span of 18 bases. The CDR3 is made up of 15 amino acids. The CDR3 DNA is TGTGCCAGTACTGGTCCCCCGAGCGGGGACTATGGCTACACCTTC. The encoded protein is CASTGPPSGDYGYTF.

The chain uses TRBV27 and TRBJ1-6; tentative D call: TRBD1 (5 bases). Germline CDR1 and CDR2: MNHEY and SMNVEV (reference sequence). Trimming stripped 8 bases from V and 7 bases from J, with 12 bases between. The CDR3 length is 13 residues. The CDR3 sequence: CASRATVNSPLHF. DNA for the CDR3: TGTGCCAGCCGAGCGACAGTGAATTCACCCCTCCACTTT.

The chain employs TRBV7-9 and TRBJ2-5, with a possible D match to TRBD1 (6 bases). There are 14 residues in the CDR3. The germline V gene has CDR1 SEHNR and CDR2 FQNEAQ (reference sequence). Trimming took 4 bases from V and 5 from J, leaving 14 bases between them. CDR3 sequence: CASSSPGQGETQYF. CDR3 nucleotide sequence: TGTGCCAGCAGCTCCCCGGGACAAGGGGAGACCCAGTACTTC. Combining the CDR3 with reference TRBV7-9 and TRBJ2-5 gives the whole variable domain DTGVSQNPRHKITKRGQNVTFRCDPISEHNRLYWYRQTLGQGPEFLTYFQNEAQLEKSRLLSDRFSAERPKGSFSTLEIQRTEQGDSAMYLCASSSPGQGETQYFGPGTRLLVL.

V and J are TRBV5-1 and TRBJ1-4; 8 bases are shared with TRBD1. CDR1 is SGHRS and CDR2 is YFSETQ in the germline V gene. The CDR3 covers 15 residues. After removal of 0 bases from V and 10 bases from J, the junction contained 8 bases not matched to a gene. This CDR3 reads CASSLGAGGVGKLFF. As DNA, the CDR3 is TGCGCCAGCAGCTTGGGAGCAGGGGGCGTTGGAAAACTGTTTTTT.

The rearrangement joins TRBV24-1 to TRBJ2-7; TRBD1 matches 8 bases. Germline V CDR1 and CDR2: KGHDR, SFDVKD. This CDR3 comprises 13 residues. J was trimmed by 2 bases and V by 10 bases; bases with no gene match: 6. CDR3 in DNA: TGTGCCACAGGGACAGGCACCCCCTACGAGCAGTACTTC. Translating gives CATGTGTPYEQYF.